The TCR beta chain described here comes from a study of technical replicates of blood from a few donors (dated by TCRdb to 2017 to 2019). Worth noting for this clone: Its antigen has not been determined. Per-base quality was not reported, and no clone a single base away is much larger than it.

Including the terminal cysteine and phenylalanine, the CDR3 comprises 14 residues. Here the CDR3 DNA is all that survives: 42 bases in frame from base 1. The CDR1 and CDR2 encoded by the germline V gene (reference sequence) are GTSNPN and SVGIG. V is shortened by 0 bases, J by 3 bases, and the region joining them spans 9 bases. Library preparation used the immunoSEQ multiplex PCR assay. Not all clones reach the TCRdb copy of this immuneACCESS table, which keeps in-frame sequences only. Checked studies attribute under half of the gap to unresolved V genes and leave the rest unexplained. The table for this sample lists approximately 78,000 clones; roughly 92% of them were counted only once. The biggest ten clones account for approximately 0.4% of the sample.

This clonotype was obtained from a human donor in good health. Input material: T cells isolated from PBMCs. The rearranged chain carries TRBV30 and TRBJ1-5, with the identity of the D gene unclear. The CDR3: CAWSVAVNNQPQHF. The nucleotide sequence is given as TGTGCCTGGAGTGTGGCAGTAAACAATCAGCCCCAGCATTTT.